This T cell receptor beta chain was observed in a study of blood T cell repertoires in COVID-19 (dated by TCRdb to 2020 to 2022). About the study as a whole: ImmuneRACE Cohort 3 recovered participants were defined by two consecutive negative NP/OP PCR tests, healthcare professional clearance, or symptom resolution. Samples covering the acute and convalescent phases of COVID-19 were provided by collaborators in the United States, Italy and Spain. The prospective study material was composed of cDNA or gDNA derived from T cells, B-cell-depleted T cells, or PBMCs. The dataset comprised deeply sampled blood TCRbeta repertoires from subjects exposed to, actively infected with, or recovered from COVID-19. The repertoires were released in a freely available public database intended as a resource for research on the immune response to SARS-CoV-2. Samples came from the ongoing ImmuneRACE study (first 160 participants) plus 1,254 subjects from 6 global collaborators. Nearly every sample came with metadata listing a de-identified subject ID, COVID-19 status, age in years and sex. Where available, HLA class I and class II types were obtained from metadata supplied by the sample provider rather than from assay-based typing.

Participants in the prospective study were aged 18 to 89 years, lived in approximately 26 United States geographic areas, and enrolled through a virtual design. In the prospective study, participants were assigned to cohorts based on the clinical history participants reported in a screening survey and a study questionnaire. Each participant in the prospective study had whole blood, serum and a nasopharyngeal or oropharyngeal swab collected by mobile phlebotomists. Prospective study participants could optionally give additional blood draws and questionnaires over a roughly 2-month period. Before DNA extraction, prospective study blood samples were shipped either frozen or at room temperature. What the work shows at the level of the full study, not this receptor alone: The amount of clinical and demographic metadata varied by source and participant and was provided uncurated.

TCRbeta CDR3 regions were amplified from genomic DNA by means of the immunoSEQ Assay, a bias-controlled multiplex PCR. The study's own analysis went as follows. The number of nucleated cells in each sample was estimated from the amplification of reference gene primers within the assay. To quantify the absolute abundance of each unique TCRbeta CDR3 rearrangement, sequence reads were collapsed and filtered. For each sample, productive Simpson clonality was calculated by taking the square root of Simpson's diversity index across productive rearrangements. The clones in this table, taken by TCRdb from immuneACCESS, are in-frame only. Not every clone is retained; where verified, under half of the shortfall comes from an unresolved V gene, and the cause of the rest is unknown. That table supplies the V and J calls and clone size; D and trimming were determined from the DNA. This sample has roughly 340,000 clones in its table, and around 87% of those were observed once. Around 1.9% of the sample is taken by the ten largest.

Concerning this clone: Its antigen remains undetermined. Within one base of it there is no much larger clone, and no base qualities were kept.

Reading from cysteine to phenylalanine, the CDR3 counts 12 amino acids. Just the 36-base CDR3 DNA is kept, in frame starting at base 1. Reading the germline V gene gives CDR1 MDHEN and CDR2 SYDVKM. Cut back by 5 bases and 7 bases, the V and J ends lie 6 bases apart. Sequencing used PBMCs or T cells enriched from blood (not recorded which). This clonotype was sampled from a man aged 35 to 55 in a cohort exposed to, infected with or recovered from COVID-19 (not recorded which). The V and J segments used are TRBV28 and TRBJ1-6; no D gene is confidently identified. The encoded CDR3 is CASSTGNSPLHF. The nucleotide sequence is TGTGCCAGCAGTACCGGGAATTCACCCCTCCACTTT.